This entry lists 5 T cell receptor beta chains sequenced from one sample in a study of blood T cell repertoires in COVID-19. Profiled with immunoSEQ multiplex PCR; TCRdb holds only in-frame clones, not every one. The sample yields more than 150,000 clones, around 95% seen once. The sequenced sample was peripheral blood. The receptors here all came from a man younger than 45 with COVID-19, enrolled during active disease.

Comments on this clone: Mismatch with germline at one junction end may stem from a read error. The chain combines TRBV18 with TRBJ2-5, with TRBD2 matching 13 bases. The germline gives CDR1 KGHSH, CDR2 LQKENI. The CDR3 is made up of 17 amino acids. The CDR3 spells CANSQRTSGGAGETQYF. The CDR3 DNA reads as TGTGCCAACTCACAAAGGACTAGCGGGGGCGCGGGGGAGACCCAGTACTTC.

The rearrangement joins TRBV7-9 to TRBJ1-3; D is perhaps TRBD1 (5 bases). The CDR3 covers 13 residues. Germline V CDR1 and CDR2: SEHNR, FQNEAQ (reference sequence). Trimming left V 3 bases short and J 3 bases short, with 6 bases between. The CDR3 is CASSFRVGNTIYF. CDR3 nucleotide sequence: TGTGCCAGCAGCTTCAGGGTTGGAAACACCATATATTTT.

J is TRBJ1-1 and V is TRBV19; D remains unclear. Trimming shortened V by 3 bases and J by 5 bases, and 10 bases separated the two germline ends. The CDR3 loop spans 13 amino acids. Germline-derived CDR1 and CDR2 are LNHDA and SQIVND (reference sequence). The CDR3 sequence is CASSIIEETEAFF. The CDR3 DNA sequence: TGTGCCAGTAGTATTATCGAGGAAACTGAAGCTTTCTTT.

The chain is built from TRBV24-1 and TRBJ2-1; TRBD1 agrees at 9 bases. J was trimmed by 8 bases and V by 4 bases; bases with no gene match: 8. The CDR3 is 15 amino acids. Germline V gene sequence: CDR1 KGHDR, CDR2 SFDVKD. CDR3 DNA: TGTGCCACCAGTGACCCGGGGACAGGGAAGGATGAGCAGTTCTTC. This gives the protein CATSDPGTGKDEQFF.

This clone appeared once. This chain links TRBV4-1 with TRBJ1-1; D is unclear. The CDR3 length is 15 residues. The germline V gene has CDR1 MGHRA and CDR2 YSYEKL. Deletions cut 3 bases from V and 1 base from J, with 12 bases between. The CDR3 spells CASSQTRSTNTEAFF. CDR3 coding DNA: TGCGCCAGCAGCCAGACCAGGTCGACGAACACTGAAGCTTTCTTT.